This TCR beta chain was profiled in a study of T-cell reconstitution after alpha-beta-depleted transplantation in children. This sample's TCRbeta library carried unique molecular identifier barcodes. One entry per CDR3 protein results from TCRdb running MiXCR on the PCR reads. The sample lists approximately 390,000 distinct CDR3 sequences; 11% were seen once. V shed 4 bases, J shed 0 bases, and the junction held 3 bases outside the gene matches. CDR3 size: 16 residues. Germline CDR1 reads KGHSH; CDR2 reads LQKENI. Material: PBMCs from the stem cell graft donor, obtained from the stem cell graft. This receptor was obtained from a human donor who donated a stem cell graft to a child with acute myeloid leukemia. The V and J genes are TRBV18 and TRBJ2-6, with TRBD1 matching 7 bases. This CDR3 reads CASSLQGISGANVLTF. In DNA form, the CDR3 reads TGTGCCAGCTCACTACAGGGGATCTCTGGGGCCAACGTCCTGACTTTC.